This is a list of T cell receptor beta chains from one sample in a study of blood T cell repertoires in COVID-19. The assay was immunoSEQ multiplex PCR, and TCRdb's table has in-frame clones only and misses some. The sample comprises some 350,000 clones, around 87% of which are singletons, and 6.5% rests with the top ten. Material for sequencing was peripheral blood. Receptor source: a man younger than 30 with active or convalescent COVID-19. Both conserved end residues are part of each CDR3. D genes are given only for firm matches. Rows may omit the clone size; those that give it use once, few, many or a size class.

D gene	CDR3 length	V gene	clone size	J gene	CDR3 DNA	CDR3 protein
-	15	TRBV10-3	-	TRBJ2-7	TGTGCCATCAGTGAATGGCAGGGATTCTCCTACGAGCAGTACTTC	CAISEWQGFSYEQYF
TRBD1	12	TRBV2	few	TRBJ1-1	TGTGCCAGCGGGGACAGGCCCACTGAAGCTTTCTTT	CASGDRPTEAFF
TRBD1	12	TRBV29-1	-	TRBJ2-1	TGCAGCGTTGTGGACAGGGCCAATGAGCAGTTCTTC	CSVVDRANEQFF
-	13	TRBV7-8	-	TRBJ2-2	TGTGCCAGCAGCTTAGCCTCCTCGGTGGAGCTGTTTTTT	CASSLASSVELFF
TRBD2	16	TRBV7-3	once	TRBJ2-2	TGTGCCAGCAGCCCCGCACCATCCGGGGGGACCGGGGAGCTGTTTTTT	CASSPAPSGGTGELFF
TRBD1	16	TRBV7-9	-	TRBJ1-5	TGTGCCAGCAGCGGGCGACAGGGGGCGGACAATCAGCCCCAGCATTTT	CASSGRQGADNQPQHF
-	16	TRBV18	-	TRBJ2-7	TGTGCCAGCTCACCTCCCCAGGCAGGGGAAAGCCACGAGCAGTACTTC	CASSPPQAGESHEQYF
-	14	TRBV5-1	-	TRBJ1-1	TGCGCCAGCAGCTTGGTGTCGGGGAACACTGAAGCTTTCTTT	CASSLVSGNTEAFF
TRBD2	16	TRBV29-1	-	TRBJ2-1	TGCAGCGCATACCGTTTGGGGCTAGCGGGAAACAATGAGCAGTTCTTC	CSAYRLGLAGNNEQFF
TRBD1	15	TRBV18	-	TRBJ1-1	TGTGCCAGCTCACCAACTATCCGACAGGGCGGTGAAGCTTTCTTT	CASSPTIRQGGEAFF
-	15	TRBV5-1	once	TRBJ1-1	TGCGCCAGCAGCTCATCGACAGGCGGGAACACTGAAGCTTTCTTT	CASSSSTGGNTEAFF
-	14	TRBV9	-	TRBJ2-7	TGTGCCAGCAGCGTAGTGGTGGGAGGTTACGAGCAGTACTTC	CASSVVVGGYEQYF
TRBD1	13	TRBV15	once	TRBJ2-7	TGTGCCACGAACCGGGACAGGGGTGGCGAGCAGTACTTC	CATNRDRGGEQYF
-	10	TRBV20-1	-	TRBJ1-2	TGCAGTGCTAGAGGTCAGGTCTCTGCCTTC	CSARGQVSAF
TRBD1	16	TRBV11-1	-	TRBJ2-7	TGTGCCAGCAGTTCCGATCTTGGACAGGGTTCCTACGAGCAGTACTTC	CASSSDLGQGSYEQYF
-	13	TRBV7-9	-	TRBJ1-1	TGTGCCAGCAGCGAAGCGCTAGTAACTGAAGCTTTCTTT	CASSEALVTEAFF
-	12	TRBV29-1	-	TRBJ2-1	TGCAGCGTTGAGCGGCAGGGGAATGAGCAGTTCTTC	CSVERQGNEQFF
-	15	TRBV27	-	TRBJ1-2	TGTGCCAGCAGTTCACTCGACAAACTCCTCTATGGCTACACCTTC	CASSSLDKLLYGYTF